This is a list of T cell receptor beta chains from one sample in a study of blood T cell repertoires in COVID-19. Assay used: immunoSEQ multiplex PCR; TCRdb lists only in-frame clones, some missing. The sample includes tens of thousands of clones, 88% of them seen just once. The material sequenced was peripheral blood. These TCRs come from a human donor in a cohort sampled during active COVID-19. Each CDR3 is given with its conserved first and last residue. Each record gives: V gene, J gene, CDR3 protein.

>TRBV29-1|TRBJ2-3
CSVEDRAADTQYF
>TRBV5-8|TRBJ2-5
CASSLASGQGAGETQYF
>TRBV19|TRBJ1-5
CASSRDRGERPQHF
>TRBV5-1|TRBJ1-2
CASSPGGVTNYGYTF
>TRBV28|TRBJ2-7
CASRVRQAFEQYF
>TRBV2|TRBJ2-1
CASSEASSGSIVYNEQFF
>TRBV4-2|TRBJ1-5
CASSQLGQGPNQPQHF
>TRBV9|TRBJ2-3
CASSAGLAGADTQYF
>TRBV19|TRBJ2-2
CASSGQSPTGELFF
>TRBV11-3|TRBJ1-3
CASSLTTFSGNTIYF
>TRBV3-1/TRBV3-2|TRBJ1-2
CASSPQKGAIGYTF
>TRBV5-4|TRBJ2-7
CASSREATYEQYF
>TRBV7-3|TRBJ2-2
CASSSAGGDTGELFF
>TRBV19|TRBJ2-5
CATQGSGETQYF
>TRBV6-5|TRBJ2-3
CASLPGGPTDTQYF
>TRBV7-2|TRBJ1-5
CASSAQTGGGQPQHF
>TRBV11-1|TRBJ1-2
CASSFRTASNYGYTF
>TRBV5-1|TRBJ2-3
CASSYGLAGGSVDTQYF
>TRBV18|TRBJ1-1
CASSPGGNMNTEAFF
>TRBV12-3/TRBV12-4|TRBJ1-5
CASSPTGNQPQHF
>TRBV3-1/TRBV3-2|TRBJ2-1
CASSPQLAGVINEQFF
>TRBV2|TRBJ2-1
CASKEVVASGGIYNEQFF
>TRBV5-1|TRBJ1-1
CASSSPPQTEAFF